A selection of T cell receptor beta chains follows, all from one sample in a study of regulatory T cells in long-lasting Graves disease. Each CDR3 protein is one row after TCRdb ran MiXCR on the multiplex PCR reads. The table lists 250,000 or so distinct CDR3 sequences, more than 15% of them singletons. The same data also went into a second study, on T cells in Graves' hyperthyroidism and ophthalmopathy.

The sample consisted of peripheral blood mononuclear cells (PBMCs), taken at new diagnosis, from a patient treated with antithyroid drugs. These receptors were obtained from a woman aged 25 to 39 with Graves disease. CDR3s include the opening cysteine and the closing phenylalanine or tryptophan. A D gene is named only where the DNA matches it firmly. A row's size may be missing; if present it is once, few, many or a size class.

D | J | size | V | DNA | CDR3
NA | TRBJ2-4 | many | TRBV5-1 | TGCGCCAGCAGCTTGGCCCGGGGTCCAGCCAAAAACATTCAGTACTTC | CASSLARGPAKNIQYF
NA | TRBJ2-3 | many | TRBV5-6 | TGTGCCAGCAGGTCACGGGGACTCACAACAGATACGCAGTATTTT | CASRSRGLTTDTQYF
TRBD1 | TRBJ1-1 | many | TRBV13 | TGTGCCAGCAGCGGGGGACAGGGGTGGAACACTGAAGCTTTCTTT | CASSGGQGWNTEAFF
NA | TRBJ2-3 | many | TRBV4-2 | TGTGCCAGCAGCCAAGGGGTGACTACACGCACAGATACGCAGTATTTT | CASSQGVTTRTDTQYF
NA | TRBJ1-6 | few | TRBV7-2 | TGTGCCACCTCCGTTCAGTACAATTCACCCCTCCACTTT | CATSVQYNSPLHF
NA | TRBJ2-2 | many | TRBV6-2/TRBV6-3 | TGTGCCAGCAGCACACGAGCGGGCAACACCGGGGAGCTGTTTTTT | CASSTRAGNTGELFF
TRBD1 | TRBJ1-3 | many | TRBV3-1 | TGTGCCAGCAGCCCCGGGACAGGGTTTTTGGACACCATATATTTT | CASSPGTGFLDTIYF
NA | TRBJ1-2 | once | TRBV7-2 | TGTGCCAGCAGCGTATGGGCGGGCAGGACCTCGGGGGGCTACACCTTC | CASSVWAGRTSGGYTF
NA | TRBJ2-3 | many | TRBV18 | TGTGCCAGCTCCCCTTCATTTACAGATACGCAGTATTTT | CASSPSFTDTQYF
TRBD1 | TRBJ2-3 | few | TRBV6-1 | TGTGCCAGCCCTCGAGACAGGGGGCTCCGGGATACGCAGTATTTT | CASPRDRGLRDTQYF
TRBD2 | TRBJ2-1 | many | TRBV12-3/TRBV12-4 | TGTGCCAGCGTCAGGGCAAGGGCAGCGGGGGTGGACAATGAGCAGTTCTTC | CASVRARAAGVDNEQFF
TRBD1 | TRBJ1-2 | many | TRBV18 | TGTGCCAGCTCACTACGGACAGGGCATAACTATGGCTACACCTTC | CASSLRTGHNYGYTF
TRBD1 | TRBJ1-2 | few | TRBV20-1 | TGCAGTGCTGGAACTCTAGCGGGGGGACAGGAGCGCTATAACTATGGCTACACCTTC | CSAGTLAGGQERYNYGYTF
NA | TRBJ2-7 | many | TRBV28 | TGTGCCAGCAGTTCACCGGCACAGGGATTCAGCTACGAGCAGTACTTC | CASSSPAQGFSYEQYF
NA | TRBJ1-3 | many | TRBV2 | TGTGCCAGTAGACAGCAGAACTCTGGAAACACCATATATTTT | CASRQQNSGNTIYF
NA | TRBJ1-6 | many | TRBV12-3/TRBV12-4 | TGTGCCAGCACCCGGTCTCCCTATAATTCACCCCTCCACTTT | CASTRSPYNSPLHF
NA | TRBJ1-4 | many | TRBV15 | TGTGCCACCAGCCCCCCAAGGGGCGGTCATGAAAAACTGTTTTTT | CATSPPRGGHEKLFF
NA | TRBJ2-2 | many | TRBV6-1 | TGTGCCAGCAGTGAAGCAGGGGAACGCACCGGGGAGCTGTTTTTT | CASSEAGERTGELFF
NA | TRBJ2-1 | many | TRBV27 | TGTGCCAGCAGTTTCTACAAACACTATGAGCAGTTCTTC | CASSFYKHYEQFF
TRBD1 | TRBJ2-2 | NA | TRBV4-2 | TGTGCCAGCAGCCATCCGGGACAGGGAGCCACCGGGGAGCTGTTTTTT | CASSHPGQGATGELFF
NA | TRBJ1-5 | few | TRBV6-5 | TGTGCCAGCAGTTACTCGGGAGGGAGAGGTCAGCCCCAGCATTTT | CASSYSGGRGQPQHF
TRBD1 | TRBJ2-3 | many | TRBV20-1 | TGCAGTGCTACCGCTCTGGGGACAGCCAGCACAGATACGCAGTATTTT | CSATALGTASTDTQYF
NA | TRBJ1-2 | many | TRBV4-2 | TGTGCCAGCAGCCAAGATAGCCAGGGGAGTGCTGGCTACACCTTC | CASSQDSQGSAGYTF
TRBD1 | TRBJ2-7 | NA | TRBV27 | TGTGCCAGCAGTATCCGGGACAGGGCGGACGAGCAGTACTTC | CASSIRDRADEQYF
NA | TRBJ1-2 | many | TRBV18 | TGTGCCAGCCACTCGACAGGCTTCTATGGCTACACCTTC | CASHSTGFYGYTF
NA | TRBJ1-5 | many | TRBV6-1 | TGTGCCAGCAGTGAACAGGGACGGCTCAATCAGCCCCAGCATTTT | CASSEQGRLNQPQHF
NA | TRBJ2-7 | many | TRBV20-1 | TGCAGTGCTAGGGTCAGGGGAAAGTACGAGCAGTACTTC | CSARVRGKYEQYF
TRBD1 | TRBJ2-5 | NA | TRBV7-9 | TGTGCCAGCAGCTTAACGGGACAGGGGTTCAAGACCCAGTACTTC | CASSLTGQGFKTQYF
NA | TRBJ2-1 | NA | TRBV25-1 | TGTGCCAGCAGGGGGGGACAGATCTACAATGAGCAGTTCTTC | CASRGGQIYNEQFF
TRBD1 | TRBJ1-1 | NA | TRBV10-3 | TGTGCCATCAGCGGGGACAGGGCGTGGGACACTGAAGCTTTCTTT | CAISGDRAWDTEAFF